Below are 8 T cell receptor beta chains sequenced from a single sample in a study of early T cells in non-severe SARS-CoV-2 infection. TCRdb redid the calling of the 5' RACE reads with MiXCR, one entry per CDR3 protein. Counted here are more than 50,000 distinct CDR3 sequences, over 10% occurring once; the ten biggest clones make up approximately 8.5%. Material: whole blood, obtained at baseline. The receptors come from an adult who was a healthcare worker with PCR-confirmed SARS-CoV-2 infection or an uninfected control (not recorded which).

This clonotype was recorded a few times. The chain joins TRBV29-1 to TRBJ1-1; D is possibly TRBD1 (6 bases). This CDR3 contains 15 residues. Germline V gives CDR1 SQVTM, CDR2 ANQGSEA. V lost 6 bases and J 1 base, leaving 18 bases between the germline ends. In DNA, the CDR3 is TGCAGCGTCTCCGGCGGCGGGACATCGAACACTGAAGCTTTCTTT. This codes for CSVSGGGTSNTEAFF. The full variable domain, rest sourced from reference TRBV29-1 and TRBJ1-1, is SAVISQKPSRDICQRGTSLTIQCQVDSQVTMMFWYRQQPGQSLTLIATANQGSEATYESGFVIDKFPISRPNLTFSTLTVSNMSPEDSSIYLCSVSGGGTSNTEAFFGQGTRLTVV.

This chain links TRBV12-3 or TRBV12-4 with TRBJ2-1; D remains ambiguous. V dropped 7 bases and J dropped 1 base, with 14 bases sitting between them. The CDR3 is made up of 15 amino acids. The CDR3 sequence: CASNQQGWSYNEQFF. The CDR3 nucleotides read TGTGCCAGCAACCAACAAGGGTGGTCCTACAATGAGCAGTTCTTC.

This clonotype came up many times. J is TRBJ2-1 and V is TRBV6-2 or TRBV6-3; TRBD2 might be the D (6 bases). The CDR3 spans 11 residues. Trimming removed 5 bases from V and 9 bases from J, with 8 bases in between. Looked up from germline, CDR1 is MNHEY and CDR2 is SVGEGT. CDR3 bases: TGTGCCAGCAGTAACGGGGGTGAGCAGTTCTTC. Residues: CASSNGGEQFF.

This clonotype was recorded many times. The V gene is TRBV5-1, the J gene TRBJ2-3; D not resolved. Trimming shortened V by 0 bases and J by 4 bases, and 9 bases separated the two germline ends. The CDR3 extends over 14 amino acids. CDR1 is SGHRS and CDR2 is YFSETQ in the germline V gene. DNA of the CDR3: TGCGCCAGCAGCTTGGCCCCTAGAGCAGATACGCAGTATTTT. Translated, it gives CASSLAPRADTQYF.

V and J are TRBV4-1 and TRBJ1-1, with D possibly matching TRBD1 (5 bases). Trimming stripped 0 bases from V and 4 bases from J, with 12 bases between. This CDR3 has 15 residues. Germline lookup yields CDR1 MGHRA and CDR2 YSYEKL. CDR3 in DNA: TGCGCCAGCAGCCAAGATGGGGGGTCAGGCACTGAAGCTTTCTTT. This translates into CASSQDGGSGTEAFF.

In this sample, this clonotype turned up a few times. J is TRBJ2-2 and V is TRBV18; D may be TRBD1 (5 bases). The CDR3 runs 16 residues. CDR1 is KGHSH, CDR2 LQKENI, per germline. The V gene lost 3 bases and the J gene lost 1 base, with 12 bases spanning the gap. The CDR3 DNA sequence: TGTGCCAGCTCACCGATCGGAACAGGGAACACCGGGGAGCTGTTTTTT. Amino acid sequence: CASSPIGTGNTGELFF.

This chain joins TRBV11-3 and TRBJ2-1; D unresolved. Germline CDR1 reads SGHNT; CDR2 reads YENEEA. This CDR3 contains 13 residues. Trimming took off 0 bases at V and 6 bases at J, with 6 bases between the two ends. CDR3 amino acids: CASSLEPINEQFF. CDR3 DNA sequence: TGTGCCAGCAGCTTAGAACCAATCAATGAGCAGTTCTTC.

This clonotype has only a few counts. The chain carries TRBV5-1 and TRBJ2-1; D uncertain. CDR1 is SGHRS, CDR2 YFSETQ, per germline. The CDR3 runs to 15 residues. V dropped 7 bases and J dropped 1 base, with 15 bases sitting between them. The CDR3 is CASRTGISSYNEQFF. CDR3 DNA: TGCGCCAGCCGCACCGGCATCTCGTCCTACAATGAGCAGTTCTTC.